One and the same sample provided the 17 T cell receptor beta chains below, sequenced in a study of cytomegalovirus exposure and HLA in healthy donors. Sequencing used immunoSEQ multiplex PCR; TCRdb keeps in-frame clones, though not all of them. The table has 150,000 to 200,000 clones, roughly 90% seen once. Sample: PBMCs. All receptors derive from a woman aged 18-29 years in good health and CMV-seronegative.

This chain uses TRBV19 with TRBJ2-2, with 8 bases fitting TRBD1. Germline values: CDR1 LNHDA, CDR2 SQIVND (reference sequence). The CDR3 has 17 amino acids. With 0 bases clipped from V and 3 bases from J, the junction kept 6 bases outside the gene matches. The CDR3 nucleotides read TGTGCCAGTAGTATAGATAGAAGACAGGGGTACACCGGGGAGCTGTTTTTT. Amino acids: CASSIDRRQGYTGELFF.

The chain uses TRBV5-1 and TRBJ2-7; 8 bases align to TRBD1. Looked up from germline, CDR1 is SGHRS and CDR2 is YFSETQ. CDR3 length equals 14 residues. The trim removed 3 bases at V and 6 bases at J, leaving 8 bases unmatched. The CDR3 coding sequence is TGCGCCAGCAGCTGTGACGGGACAGGCTGCGAGCAGTACTTC. Protein: CASSCDGTGCEQYF.

This clone has only a few counts. The chain links TRBV2 to TRBJ1-6; D call uncertain. The CDR3 extends over 12 amino acids. Trimming took off 6 bases at V and 7 bases at J, with 7 bases between the two ends. Germline V gene data show CDR1 as SNHLY and CDR2 as FYNNEI. The CDR3 DNA reads as TGTGCCAGCAGGGAACAGAATTCACCCCTCCACTTT. Encoded protein: CASREQNSPLHF.

The V and J genes are TRBV5-1 and TRBJ1-1; 7 bases fit TRBD1. Trimming took 1 base from V and 1 from J; bases not matched to a gene: 7. The CDR3 consists of 16 residues. Per germline, CDR1 SGHRS and CDR2 YFSETQ. CDR3 nucleotides: TGCGCCAGCAGCTTGCGAACAGGGGTAAGGAACACTGAAGCTTTCTTT. This translates into CASSLRTGVRNTEAFF.

Here the CDR3 DNA reads TGCGCCAGCAGCCGACAGGGACAGTCGGACGGGTATGGCTACACCTTC. Protein product: CASSRQGQSDGYGYTF. V gene TRBV5-1 combines with J gene TRBJ1-2; 7 bases match TRBD1. V lost 4 bases and J lost 5; bases outside the gene matches: 14. The length of the CDR3 is 16 residues. Germline V CDR1 and CDR2: SGHRS, YFSETQ.

This chain connects TRBV5-6 to TRBJ1-6; D perhaps matches TRBD1 (6 bases). CDR3 length: 13 amino acids. Looked up from germline, CDR1 is SGHDT and CDR2 is YYEEEE. The V end lost 2 bases, the J end lost 10 bases, and 10 bases lay between the germline ends. The CDR3 protein is CASSLWTDSPLHF. The CDR3 DNA reads as TGTGCCAGCAGCTTATGGACAGACTCACCCCTCCACTTT.

This clone was counted only a few times. V usage is TRBV6-5 and J usage is TRBJ1-1; D possibly corresponds to TRBD1 (6 bases). The CDR3 consists of 14 residues. V shed 7 bases and J shed 2 bases, with 14 bases lying between them. CDR1 is MNHEY and CDR2 is SVGAGI in the germline V gene. CDR3 sequence reads: CASTPGQLNTEAFF. The CDR3, as DNA: TGTGCCAGCACTCCAGGACAGCTTAACACTGAAGCTTTCTTT.

This chain links TRBV4-3 with TRBJ2-7; 8 nucleotides line up with TRBD2. CDR3 length: 14 amino acids. The ends lost 1 base at V and 2 bases at J; junction bases unmatched: 1. In germline, CDR1 is LGHNA, CDR2 YSLEER. Here the CDR3 reads CASSQAGGPYEQYF. CDR3 nucleotides: TGCGCCAGCAGCCAAGCGGGAGGGCCCTACGAGCAGTACTTC.

V gene TRBV6-4 combines with J gene TRBJ1-5; 7 bases align to TRBD1. Germline V gives CDR1 MRHNA, CDR2 SNTAGT. The CDR3 runs to 16 residues. The V and J ends lost 9 bases and 6 bases, in that order; junction bases with no gene match: 17. CDR3 amino acids: CARCALTGELGQPQHF. The CDR3 DNA reads TGTGCCAGGTGCGCGCTAACAGGGGAGTTAGGTCAGCCCCAGCATTTT.

This chain uses TRBV18 with TRBJ1-5, with 8 bases that match TRBD1. This CDR3 has 13 residues. The junction had 0 bases not matched to a gene; V was cut back by 3 bases and J by 5 bases. Germline V gene sequence: CDR1 KGHSH, CDR2 LQKENI. The CDR3 coding sequence is TGTGCCAGCTCACCGGACAGGGATCAGCCCCAGCATTTT. This encodes CASSPDRDQPQHF. The full variable domain, completed using reference TRBV18 and TRBJ1-5, is NAGVMQNPRHLVRRRGQEARLRCSPMKGHSHVYWYRQLPEEGLKFMVYLQKENIIDESGMPKERFSAEFPKEGPSILRIQQVVRGDSAAYFCASSPDRDQPQHFGDGTRLSIL.

The J gene is TRBJ2-3, the V gene TRBV6-1, with 7 bases lining up with TRBD2. The ends lost 5 bases at V and 3 bases at J; junction bases unmatched: 8. CDR3 length: 15 amino acids. Germline CDR1 reads MNHNS; CDR2 reads SASEGT. The chain's CDR3 is CASSLRTRGTDTQYF. CDR3 DNA: TGTGCCAGCAGTCTCCGGACTAGGGGTACAGATACGCAGTATTTT.

The V and J genes are TRBV5-4 and TRBJ2-1, with TRBD2 matching over 14 bases. The CDR3 consists of 15 residues. Germline V CDR1 and CDR2: SGHNT, YYREEE (reference sequence). V lost 3 bases to trimming and J lost 7 bases; unmatched junction nucleotides: 3. The CDR3 sequence is CASSSGTSGRNEQFF. In nucleotides, the CDR3 is TGTGCCAGCAGCTCCGGGACTAGCGGGAGAAATGAGCAGTTCTTC.

The V call is TRBV6-1, the J call TRBJ1-2, with 8 bases fitting TRBD1. There are 15 residues in the CDR3. The V segment lost 4 bases and the J segment 3 bases; nucleotides outside the gene matches: 7. Germline CDR1 is MNHNS and CDR2 is SASEGT. The CDR3 here is CASSVLDRVDYGYTF. Written as DNA, the CDR3 is TGTGCCAGCAGTGTCCTGGACAGGGTCGACTATGGCTACACCTTC.

The chain combines TRBV2 with TRBJ1-5; 10 positions agree with TRBD1. The CDR3 contains 14 residues. CDR1 SNHLY and CDR2 FYNNEI come from the germline V gene. The ends lost 2 bases at V and 6 bases at J; junction bases unmatched: 1. The CDR3 coding sequence is TGTGCCAGCAGTGAACGGACAGGGGGTCAGCCCCAGCATTTT. The encoded protein is CASSERTGGQPQHF.

The chain carries TRBV2 and TRBJ1-1; TRBD1 matches at 7 bases. Germline loops: CDR1 SNHLY, CDR2 FYNNEI. J was trimmed by 1 base and V by 9 bases; bases with no gene match: 5. The CDR3 consists of 13 residues. CDR3 loop: CASHRGENTEAFF. The CDR3 DNA sequence: TGTGCCAGTCACAGGGGCGAGAACACTGAAGCTTTCTTT. The full variable domain, in which reference TRBV2 and TRBJ1-1 provide the parts outside the CDR3, is EPEVTQTPSHQVTQMGQEVILRCVPISNHLYFYWYRQILGQKVEFLVSFYNNEISEKSEIFDDQFSVERPDGSNFTLKIRSTKLEDSAMYFCASHRGENTEAFFGQGTRLTVV.

The chain has TRBV9 and TRBJ2-1; D uncertain. This CDR3 region has 15 residues. V gave up 4 bases and J gave up 0 bases, with 11 bases separating them. Germline CDR1 and CDR2: SGDLS and YYNGEE. CDR3 DNA: TGTGCCAGCAGCCCTCCCCTTAGCTCCTACAATGAGCAGTTCTTC. It codes for CASSPPLSSYNEQFF.

V and J are TRBV11-2 and TRBJ2-1; D unresolved. The germline V gene encodes CDR1 SGHAT and CDR2 FQNNGV. The CDR3 runs to 16 residues. The V and J ends lost 3 bases and 0 bases respectively, with 12 bases between them. CDR3 nucleotides: TGTGCCAGCAGCTTGGTCGACGGAGACTCCTACAATGAGCAGTTCTTC. Translating gives CASSLVDGDSYNEQFF.